The clone carrying this T cell receptor beta chain was counted a single time. The antigen remains undetermined. The data were taken from a study of CD8+CD57+ T cells in acquired aplastic anemia. Study information: Recorded DNA amounts for sorted CD4+ and CD8+ cells had an average of about 3.5 ug. Findings and caveats of the study: With respect to CD8+ Simpson's diversity, patients and controls did not differ significantly.

According to the study, genomic DNA was the template for TCR beta VDJ and CDR3 profiling. One entry per CDR3 protein, called by TCRdb with MiXCR from the reads. The table shows about 190,000 distinct CDR3 sequences, with about three fifths occurring only once. The CDR3 has 15 amino acids. CDR1 is SGHRS, CDR2 YFSETQ, per germline. Germline trimming cut 4 bases from V and 7 bases from J; bases unmatched to any gene: 13. This receptor was identified in a human donor with severe aplastic anemia or a healthy control (not recorded which). V is TRBV5-1 and J is TRBJ2-7; 8 bases match TRBD2. The sample comprised sorted CD4+, CD8+, or CD8+CD57+ T cells (not recorded which) from PBMCs. CDR3 in amino acids: CASSRGTSSPLEQYF. CDR3 DNA sequence: TGCGCCAGCAGCCGTGGGACTAGTAGCCCCCTAGAGCAGTACTTC.